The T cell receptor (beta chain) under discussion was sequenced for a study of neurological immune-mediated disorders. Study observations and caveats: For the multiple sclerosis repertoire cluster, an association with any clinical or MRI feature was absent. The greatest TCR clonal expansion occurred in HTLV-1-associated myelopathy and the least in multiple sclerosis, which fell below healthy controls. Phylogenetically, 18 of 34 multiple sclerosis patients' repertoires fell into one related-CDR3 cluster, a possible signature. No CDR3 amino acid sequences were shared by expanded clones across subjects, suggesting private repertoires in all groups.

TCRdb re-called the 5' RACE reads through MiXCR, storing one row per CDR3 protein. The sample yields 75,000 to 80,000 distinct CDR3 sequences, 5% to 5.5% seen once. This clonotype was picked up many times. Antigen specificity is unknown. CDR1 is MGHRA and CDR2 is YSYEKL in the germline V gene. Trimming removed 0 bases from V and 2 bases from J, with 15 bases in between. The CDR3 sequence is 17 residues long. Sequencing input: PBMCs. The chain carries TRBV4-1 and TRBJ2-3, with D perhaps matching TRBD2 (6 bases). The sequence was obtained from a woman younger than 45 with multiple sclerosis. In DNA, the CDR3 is TGCGCCAGCAGCCAAGATAAAAATAGCGGTCACACAGATACGCAGTATTTT. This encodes CASSQDKNSGHTDTQYF.